Listed below are T cell receptor beta chains from one sample, sequenced in a study of blood T cell repertoires in COVID-19. TCRdb keeps only in-frame clones here, not all; method: immunoSEQ multiplex PCR. The sample holds roughly 280,000 clones, around 87% seen once. The sequenced material came from PBMCs or T cells enriched from blood (not recorded which). All receptors come from a young woman who had recovered from COVID-19. CDR3s include the opening cysteine and the closing phenylalanine or tryptophan. D genes are given only for firm matches. Only some rows state a clone size, as once, few, many or a class for expanded clones.

cdr3_length d_call j_call v_call clone_size cdr3_aa cdr3_nt
14 TRBD1 TRBJ1-2 TRBV18 NA CASSSDRGQDGYTF TGTGCCAGCTCATCAGACAGGGGGCAGGATGGCTACACCTTC
18 NA TRBJ1-3 TRBV6-4 few CASSDSIEFRRPGNTIYF TGTGCCAGCAGTGACTCAATCGAATTTAGGCGGCCTGGAAACACCATATATTTT
16 NA TRBJ2-1 TRBV27 NA CASSFIQGLSYNEQFF TGTGCCAGCAGTTTCATACAGGGTTTATCCTACAATGAGCAGTTCTTC
14 NA TRBJ2-7 TRBV9 once CASSVVRGNYEQYF TGTGCCAGCAGCGTAGTGAGGGGGAACTACGAGCAGTACTTC
13 NA TRBJ1-2 TRBV6-4 NA CASSLETGYGYTF TGTGCCAGCAGTTTAGAGACAGGCTATGGCTACACCTTC
15 TRBD1 TRBJ1-1 TRBV9 NA CASSEQGLGNTEAFF TGTGCCAGCAGCGAACAGGGGTTAGGGAACACTGAAGCTTTCTTT
16 TRBD1 TRBJ1-1 TRBV3-1/TRBV3-2 NA CASSQETGHMNTEAFF TGTGCCAGCAGCCAAGAGACAGGGCACATGAACACTGAAGCTTTCTTT
15 TRBD1 TRBJ1-2 TRBV10-3 NA CAISEPDRASYGYTF TGTGCCATCAGTGAGCCTGACAGGGCATCATATGGCTACACCTTC
16 TRBD2 TRBJ2-5 TRBV3-1/TRBV3-2 NA CASSQVLAGGRETQYF TGTGCCAGCAGCCAGGTCTTGGCGGGGGGGAGAGAGACCCAGTACTTC
13 NA TRBJ2-7 TRBV2 NA CASRIALSYEQYF TGTGCCAGCAGAATAGCTTTGTCCTACGAGCAGTACTTC
15 NA TRBJ2-7 TRBV7-9 few CASSIDFGTLGEQYF TGTGCCAGCAGCATCGATTTTGGGACACTCGGCGAGCAGTACTTC
17 NA TRBJ1-4 TRBV21-1 NA CASSKRLRGPTNEKLFF TGTGCCAGCAGCAAGCGGCTGAGGGGGCCAACTAATGAAAAACTGTTTTTT
15 NA TRBJ1-6 TRBV7-2 NA CASSYPTGYNSPLHF TGTGCCAGCAGCTACCCGACAGGATATAATTCACCCCTCCACTTT
16 TRBD2 TRBJ2-5 TRBV10-1 NA CASSEALAGGVETQYF TGCGCCAGCAGTGAAGCTCTAGCGGGGGGAGTAGAGACCCAGTACTTC
15 NA TRBJ1-1 TRBV4-1 NA CASSQEPGLNTEAFF TGCGCCAGCAGCCAAGAGCCAGGTTTGAACACTGAAGCTTTCTTT
15 TRBD2 TRBJ2-1 TRBV28 NA CASSRKRGGYHEQFF TGTGCCAGCAGTCGTAAGCGGGGGGGATATCATGAGCAGTTCTTC